This TCR beta chain was sequenced during a study of cytomegalovirus exposure and HLA in healthy donors. Study overall: Genetic ancestry analysis placed approximately 80% of the 300 to 400 donors that were genotyped in the Caucasian-associated cluster. Study-wide findings and caveats: Researchers left out some V segments, among them TRBV6-2 and TRBV6-3, as indistinguishable.

CDR3 length: 12 amino acids. Germline V gene sequence: CDR1 GTSNPN, CDR2 SVGIG (reference sequence). V lost 2 bases and J lost 10, with 11 bases in between. In this sample, this clone turned up once. Its antigen is not known. Amplification used 60 Vbeta primers and 13 Jbeta primers. Assay: immunoSEQ multiplex PCR; the TCRdb copy retains only in-frame clones and omits some. Of some 120,000 clones listed, roughly four fifths were seen once; the top ten hold 22%. The specimen sequenced was PBMCs. The source of this sequence is a man aged 30 to 39 in good health and CMV-seropositive. V is TRBV30 and J is TRBJ1-4; no clear D. The CDR3: CAWSKQEAKLFF. Written as DNA, the CDR3 is TGTGCCTGGAGTAAGCAAGAAGCAAAACTGTTTTTT.